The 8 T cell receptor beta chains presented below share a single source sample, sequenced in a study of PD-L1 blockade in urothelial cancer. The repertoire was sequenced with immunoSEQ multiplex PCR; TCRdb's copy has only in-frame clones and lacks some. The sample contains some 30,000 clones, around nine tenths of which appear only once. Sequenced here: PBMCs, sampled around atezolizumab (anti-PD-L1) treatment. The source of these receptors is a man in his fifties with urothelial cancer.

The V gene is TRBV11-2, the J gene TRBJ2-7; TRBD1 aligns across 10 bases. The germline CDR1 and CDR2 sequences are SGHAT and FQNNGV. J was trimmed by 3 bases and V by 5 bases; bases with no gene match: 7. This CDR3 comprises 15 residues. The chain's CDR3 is CASSRDRGRGYEQYF. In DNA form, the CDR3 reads TGTGCCAGCAGCCGTGACAGGGGGCGAGGCTACGAGCAGTACTTC.

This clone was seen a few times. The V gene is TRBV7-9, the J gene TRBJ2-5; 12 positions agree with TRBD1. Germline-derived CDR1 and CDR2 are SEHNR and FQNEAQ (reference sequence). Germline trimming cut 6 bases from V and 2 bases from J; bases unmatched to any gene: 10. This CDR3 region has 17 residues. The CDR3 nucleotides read TGTGCCAGCAGGACCAAAGGGGACAGGGGGCTTCAAGAGACCCAGTACTTC. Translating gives CASRTKGDRGLQETQYF.

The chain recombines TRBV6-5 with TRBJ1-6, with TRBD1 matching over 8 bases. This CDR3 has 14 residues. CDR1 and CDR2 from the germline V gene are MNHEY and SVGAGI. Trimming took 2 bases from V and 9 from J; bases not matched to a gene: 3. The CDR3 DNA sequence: TGTGCCAGCAGTTACGACAGGGGTGGTTCACCCCTCCACTTT. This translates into CASSYDRGGSPLHF.

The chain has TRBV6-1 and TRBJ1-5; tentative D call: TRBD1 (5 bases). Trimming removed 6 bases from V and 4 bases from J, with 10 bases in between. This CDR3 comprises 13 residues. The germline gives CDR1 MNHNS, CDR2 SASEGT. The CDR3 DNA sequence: TGTGCCAGCAGAACGACAGCAAATCAGCCCCAGCATTTT. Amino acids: CASRTTANQPQHF.

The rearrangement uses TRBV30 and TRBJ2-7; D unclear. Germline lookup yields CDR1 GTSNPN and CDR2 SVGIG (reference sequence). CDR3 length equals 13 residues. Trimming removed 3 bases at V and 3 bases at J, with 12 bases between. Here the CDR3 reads CAWSRGDLYEQYF. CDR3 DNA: TGTGCCTGGAGCCGAGGAGACCTCTACGAGCAGTACTTC.

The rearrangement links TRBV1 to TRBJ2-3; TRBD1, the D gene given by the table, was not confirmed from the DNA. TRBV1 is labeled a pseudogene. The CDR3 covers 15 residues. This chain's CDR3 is CTSSIEGAGTDTQYF. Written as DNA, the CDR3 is TGCACCAGCAGCATCGAGGGGGCAGGGACAGATACGCAGTATTTT.

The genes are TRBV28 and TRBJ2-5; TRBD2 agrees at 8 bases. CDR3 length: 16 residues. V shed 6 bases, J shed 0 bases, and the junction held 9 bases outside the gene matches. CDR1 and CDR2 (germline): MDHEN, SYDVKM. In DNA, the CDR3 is TGTGCCAGCAGAGGTTGGTTACTAGCGGACCAAGAGACCCAGTACTTC. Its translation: CASRGWLLADQETQYF. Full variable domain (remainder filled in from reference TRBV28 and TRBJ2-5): DVKVTQSSRYLVKRTGEKVFLECVQDMDHENMFWYRQDPGLGLRLIYFSYDVKMKEKGDIPEGYSVSREKKERFSLILESASTNQTSMYLCASRGWLLADQETQYFGPGTRLLVL.

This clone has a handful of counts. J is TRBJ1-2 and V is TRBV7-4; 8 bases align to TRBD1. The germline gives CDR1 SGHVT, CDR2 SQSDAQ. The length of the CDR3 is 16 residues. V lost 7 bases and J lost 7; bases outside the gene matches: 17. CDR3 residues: CASNAQGAFFWVGYTF. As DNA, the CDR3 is TGTGCCAGCAACGCGCAGGGGGCTTTCTTCTGGGTTGGCTACACCTTC. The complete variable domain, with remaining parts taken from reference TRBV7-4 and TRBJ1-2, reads GAGVSQSPRYKVAKRGRDVALRCDSISGHVTLYWYRQTLGQGSEVLTYSQSDAQRDKSGRPSGRFSAERPERSVSTLKIQRTEQGDSAVYLCASNAQGAFFWVGYTFGSGTRLTVV.